This T cell receptor (beta chain) appears in the sequencing data of a study of blood T cell repertoires in COVID-19. At the level of the study: Spain, Italy and the United States supplied samples that represented acute and convalescent COVID-19. The cDNA or gDNA used as material had been derived from T cells, B-cell-depleted T cells, or PBMCs.

Profiling relied on immunoSEQ multiplex PCR, and the TCRdb table lists in-frame clones only, not all of them. The sample comprises some 290,000 clones, 90% of which are singletons, and around 1% rests with the top ten. Enrolment of Seattle patients took place during active infection, and they were followed longitudinally. The V gene lost 3 bases and the J gene lost 7 bases, with 12 bases spanning the gap. Germline CDR1 LNHDA, CDR2 SQIVND (reference sequence). The length of the CDR3 is 14 residues. The clonotype comes from a woman between 40 and 50 years old with COVID-19, enrolled during active disease. This chain links TRBV19 with TRBJ1-4; TRBD1 might be the D (6 bases). Material: peripheral blood. The CDR3 reads CASSMGGAGEKLFF. The CDR3 DNA reads as TGTGCCAGTAGTATGGGGGGGGCCGGTGAAAAACTGTTTTTT.